These 19 T cell receptor beta chains were sequenced from one sample in a study of blood T cell repertoires in COVID-19. Measured with immunoSEQ multiplex PCR; TCRdb has only the in-frame clones, and not every one. The repertoire holds over 80,000 clones, with over 70% as singletons. The sequencing sample was made of peripheral blood. The receptors were sampled from a woman aged 55-75 years with acute or convalescent COVID-19.

This clone turned up a few times. The chain combines TRBV4-3 with TRBJ2-3; tentative D call: TRBD2 (5 bases). The CDR3 extends over 14 amino acids. Germline V gene data show CDR1 as LGHNA and CDR2 as YSLEER. V was clipped by 4 bases and J by 2 bases, with 10 bases between them. The CDR3 DNA reads TGCGCCAGCAGCCCCACGGGGATCACAGATACGCAGTATTTT. Translation gives CASSPTGITDTQYF.

The rearrangement uses TRBV5-1 and TRBJ1-2; 9 bases map to TRBD1. V was clipped by 3 bases and J by 6 bases; unmatched bases: 15. In germline, CDR1 is SGHRS, CDR2 YFSETQ. There are 17 residues in the CDR3. The CDR3 DNA sequence: TGCGCCAGCAGCTGGACTATAAACAGGGGGCTGGAAAATGGCTACACCTTC. Protein sequence: CASSWTINRGLENGYTF.

This chain uses TRBV9 with TRBJ2-7; a weak D match, TRBD2 (5 bases). This CDR3 is 13 amino acids long. The germline V and J ends were trimmed by 3 bases and 6 bases, with 13 bases remaining between them. Germline V gene data show CDR1 as SGDLS and CDR2 as YYNGEE. The CDR3 reads CASSAYLEGEQYF. In DNA, the CDR3 is TGTGCCAGCAGCGCGTACTTAGAGGGCGAGCAGTACTTC.

The chain couples TRBV6-4 to TRBJ2-1; 10 bases are a match to TRBD2. V shed 5 bases and J 9 bases; nucleotides not matched to a gene: 4. The germline V gene encodes CDR1 MRHNA and CDR2 SNTAGT. CDR3 length: 13 residues. The CDR3: CASSPSGSAEQFF. DNA for the CDR3: TGTGCCAGCAGTCCTAGCGGGAGTGCTGAGCAGTTCTTC.

The chain recombines TRBV9 with TRBJ1-1, with D maybe TRBD1 (6 bases). The CDR3 sequence is 14 residues long. Trimming stripped 6 bases from V and 0 bases from J, with 12 bases between. From germline, CDR1 is SGDLS and CDR2 YYNGEE. CDR3 nucleotide sequence: TGTGCCAGCACCCCAGGGGACCTGAACACTGAAGCTTTCTTT. This gives the protein CASTPGDLNTEAFF.

The gene calls are TRBV5-1 and TRBJ1-2, with 7 nucleotides matching TRBD1. CDR1 and CDR2 (germline): SGHRS, YFSETQ. Losses at the gene ends were 2 bases for V and 3 bases for J; bases not matched to a gene: 7. The CDR3 covers 15 residues. This CDR3 is CASSLQGIGYYGYTF. In DNA, the CDR3 is TGCGCCAGCAGCTTACAGGGGATAGGCTACTATGGCTACACCTTC.

This chain uses TRBV19 with TRBJ1-1; the match to TRBD1 covers 7 bases. The ends lost 6 bases at V and 0 bases at J; junction bases unmatched: 16. From germline, CDR1 is LNHDA and CDR2 SQIVND (reference sequence). The CDR3 totals 18 residues. CDR3 region: CASRTLGTAQTMNTEAFF. The CDR3 coding sequence is TGTGCCAGTAGGACTCTAGGGACAGCCCAGACCATGAACACTGAAGCTTTCTTT.

V is TRBV6-1 and J is TRBJ1-1; D remains unclear. The CDR3 spans 10 residues. V shed 8 bases and J shed 6 bases, with 7 bases lying between them. Germline V gene sequence: CDR1 MNHNS, CDR2 SASEGT. CDR3 sequence (DNA): TGTGCCAGCCAACTCTCTGAAGCTTTCTTT. This sequence encodes CASQLSEAFF.

The V and J genes are TRBV29-1 and TRBJ1-1; 8 nucleotides match TRBD1. The CDR3 sequence is 13 residues long. CDR1 and CDR2 from the germline V gene are SQVTM and ANQGSEA. The J segment lost 4 bases and the V segment lost 7 bases, leaving 8 bases of the junction unmatched. In DNA, the CDR3 is TGCAGCGACCATCGGACAGGGTTCACTGAAGCTTTCTTT. Translating it yields CSDHRTGFTEAFF.

The chain recombines TRBV4-1 with TRBJ2-1, with 7 bases matching TRBD2. Germline trimming cut 6 bases from V and 0 bases from J; bases unmatched to any gene: 14. In germline, CDR1 is MGHRA, CDR2 YSYEKL. This CDR3 has 18 amino acids. CDR3 nucleotide sequence: TGCGCCAGCAGTCTCGTATCCGCTAGCGGTAGCTCCTACAATGAGCAGTTCTTC. This encodes CASSLVSASGSSYNEQFF.

This chain uses TRBV7-2 with TRBJ1-1, with a tentative D call TRBD1 (5 bases). V was shortened by 5 bases and J by 1 base, with 17 bases between the two germline ends. This CDR3 region has 16 residues. CDR1 SGHTA and CDR2 FQGNSA come from the germline V gene. The CDR3 bases are TGTGCCAGCAGCCCGGGACGGGGGAGGGAGAACACTGAAGCTTTCTTT. It specifies CASSPGRGRENTEAFF.

Notes on this clone: The same CDR3 can be traced to other DNA sequences in this sample. J is TRBJ2-2 and V is TRBV3-1 (or the pseudogene TRBV3-2), with D perhaps TRBD1 (5 bases). The CDR3 is made up of 14 amino acids. V was clipped by 2 bases and J by 11 bases, with 15 bases between them. Per germline, CDR1 LGHDT and CDR2 YNNKEL (reference sequence). The DNA for the CDR3 is TGTGCCAGCAGCCAAAACATCGACAGAGTTGAGCTGTTTTTT. Residues: CASSQNIDRVELFF.

Worth noting for this clone: A junction boundary mismatches the germline segment, possibly from a read error. The gene calls are TRBV7-7 and TRBJ2-1, with TRBD2 matching 9 bases. The CDR3 extends over 17 amino acids. Germline CDR1 reads SSHAT; CDR2 reads FNYEAQ (reference sequence). CDR3 nucleotide sequence: TGTGCTAGCAGCCCCCTGGAAGCGGGGGGTTTCTACAATGAGCAGTTCTTC. Its protein is CASSPLEAGGFYNEQFF.

V gene TRBV19 combines with J gene TRBJ1-1; D is perhaps TRBD1 (6 bases). Trimming cost V 5 bases and J 6 bases, with 19 bases left between them. Germline values: CDR1 LNHDA, CDR2 SQIVND (reference sequence). The CDR3 has 15 residues. Here the CDR3 reads CASSLLTGGKPEAFF. The CDR3 DNA is TGTGCCAGTAGTCTTCTGACAGGTGGGAAGCCTGAAGCTTTCTTT.

This chain uses TRBV5-1 with TRBJ2-6; D unresolved. Germline lookup yields CDR1 SGHRS and CDR2 YFSETQ. V lost 4 bases and J 0 bases, leaving 11 bases between the germline ends. The CDR3 sequence is 16 residues long. CDR3 bases: TGCGCCAGCAGCCCCTACCCTATCTCTGGGGCCAACGTCCTGACTTTC. Translated, it gives CASSPYPISGANVLTF.

CDR3 nucleotide sequence: TGTGCCATCAGTCCATTCGAGGGAACACATGGCTACACCTTC. Amino acids: CAISPFEGTHGYTF. The genes are TRBV10-3 and TRBJ1-2, with D unclear. The CDR3 runs 14 residues. V dropped 5 bases and J dropped 6 bases, with 16 bases sitting between them. Germline V gene data show CDR1 as ENHRY and CDR2 as SYGVKD.

The chain couples TRBV10-3 to TRBJ2-5; 15 nucleotides match TRBD2. J gave up 5 bases and V 10 bases, and 11 bases lay outside the gene matches. The germline V gene has CDR1 ENHRY and CDR2 SYGVKD. The length of the CDR3 is 16 residues. The CDR3 region is CATHRGLAGGGETQYF. The CDR3 nucleotides are TGTGCCACCCACCGGGGACTAGCGGGAGGTGGCGAGACCCAGTACTTC.

This chain connects TRBV6-5 to TRBJ2-1, with TRBD2 matching 9 bases. CDR3 length: 14 residues. Germline CDR1 and CDR2: MNHEY and SVGAGI. Trimming removed 6 bases from V and 4 bases from J; junction bases left unmatched: 4. The CDR3 reads CASRGTSSYNEQFF. In DNA, the CDR3 is TGTGCCAGCAGGGGGACTAGCTCTTACAATGAGCAGTTCTTC.

This clone has just a few counts. The chain joins TRBV5-5 to TRBJ2-7, with 9 bases lining up with TRBD1. There are 16 residues in the CDR3. Trimming at V came to 2 bases and at J to 3 bases, leaving 9 bases not matched to a gene. Looked up from germline, CDR1 is SGHKS and CDR2 is YYEKEE (reference sequence). CDR3 in amino acids: CASSFGPPGQGYEQYF. In DNA form, the CDR3 reads TGTGCCAGCAGCTTCGGCCCCCCGGGACAGGGCTACGAGCAGTACTTC.